This entry lists 29 T cell receptor beta chains sequenced from one sample in a study of OX40 agonist ivuxolimab in advanced cancers. Assay used: immunoSEQ multiplex PCR; TCRdb lists only in-frame clones, some missing. The repertoire holds more than 70,000 clones, with roughly four fifths as singletons. The sample consisted of CD4+ or CD8+ T cells sorted from blood, taken in a trial of the OX40 agonist ivuxolimab. These TCRs come from an adult with an advanced solid tumor such as melanoma, head and neck, liver or kidney cancer.

V usage is TRBV28 and J usage is TRBJ1-5; D is perhaps TRBD1 (6 bases). CDR1 is MDHEN, CDR2 SYDVKM, per germline. V was pared by 4 bases and J by 0 bases, with 10 bases between. The CDR3 spans 15 residues. The CDR3 nucleotides read TGTGCCAGCAGTTGGGACATCTCTAGCAATCAGCCCCAGCATTTT. Residues: CASSWDISSNQPQHF.

In this sample, this clone turned up once. This chain connects TRBV2 to TRBJ2-6; D remains unclear. This CDR3 is built from 13 residues. The germline gives CDR1 SNHLY, CDR2 FYNNEI. Deletions cut 3 bases from V and 3 bases from J, with 3 bases between. The CDR3 DNA sequence: TGTGCCAGCAGTGACCTTGGGGCCAACGTCCTGACTTTC. This gives the protein CASSDLGANVLTF.

The rearrangement links TRBV21-1 to TRBJ2-7; the table assigns TRBD2, which was not confirmed against the DNA. TRBV21-1 is a documented pseudogene. This CDR3 has 14 residues. The CDR3 loop reads CASSAIGGDYEQYV. CDR3 DNA: TGTGCCAGCAGCGCGATTGGGGGGGACTACGAGCAGTACGTC.

This chain joins TRBV7-2 and TRBJ2-1, with D maybe TRBD2 (5 bases). CDR3 length: 14 residues. Germline V CDR1 and CDR2: SGHTA, FQGNSA. V lost 4 bases to trimming and J lost 6 bases, with 13 bases between them. As DNA, the CDR3 is TGTGCCAGCAGCTACATGATTCGGGGCAATGAGCAGTTCTTC. Protein sequence: CASSYMIRGNEQFF.

This sequence joins TRBV25-1 and TRBJ1-1, with 8 positions matching TRBD1. With V trimmed by 1 base and J by 4 bases, 5 bases remained unmatched. Germline V gene lookup returns CDR1 MGHDK and CDR2 SYGVNS. There are 15 residues in the CDR3. CDR3 DNA sequence: TGTGCCAGCAGTGAATTCAGGGGGCGAGTCACTGAAGCTTTCTTT. Translating gives CASSEFRGRVTEAFF. Complete variable domain (other parts from reference TRBV25-1 and TRBJ1-1): EADIYQTPRYLVIGTGKKITLECSQTMGHDKMYWYQQDPGMELHLIHYSYGVNSTEKGDLSSESTVSRIRTEHFPLTLESARPSHTSQYLCASSEFRGRVTEAFFGQGTRLTVV.

The genes are TRBV7-9 and TRBJ1-1, with TRBD1 identical over 8 bases. CDR1 and CDR2 (germline): SEHNR, FQNEAQ (reference sequence). The V and J ends lost 5 bases and 1 base, in that order; junction bases with no gene match: 6. This CDR3 has 15 amino acids. The CDR3 loop is CASSPQGQANTEAFF. As DNA, the CDR3 is TGTGCCAGCAGCCCCCAGGGACAGGCGAACACTGAAGCTTTCTTT.

The chain couples TRBV5-6 to TRBJ2-5; 10 bases map to TRBD2. CDR1 and CDR2 from the germline V gene are SGHDT and YYEEEE. Trimming took 0 bases from V and 5 from J; bases not matched to a gene: 4. The CDR3 covers 15 residues. As DNA, the CDR3 is TGTGCCAGCAGCTTGGGCAGCGGGGGGGCTGAGACCCAGTACTTC. Its protein product is CASSLGSGGAETQYF.

V gene TRBV6-1 combines with J gene TRBJ2-7; D possibly corresponds to TRBD2 (5 bases). Trimming took off 8 bases at V and 6 bases at J, with 17 bases between the two ends. CDR1 and CDR2 from the germline V gene are MNHNS and SASEGT. The CDR3 extends over 13 amino acids. This CDR3 is CASGSTGIGEQYV. CDR3 nucleotides: TGTGCCAGCGGCAGTACGGGGATCGGCGAGCAGTACGTC.

This chain connects TRBV14 to TRBJ1-2; D remains unclear. Germline CDR1 is SGHDN and CDR2 is FVKESK. Trimming cost V 2 bases and J 7 bases, with 20 bases left between them. The CDR3 spans 16 residues. The CDR3 nucleotides are TGTGCCAGCAGCCAAACGGGAGGTCGGAGGACGAGTGGCTACACCTTC. It yields the protein CASSQTGGRRTSGYTF.

The chain has TRBV6-1 and TRBJ2-7; 7 bases match TRBD2. V trimming: 4 bases; J trimming: 6 bases; junction bases outside the gene matches: 6. Germline V gene lookup returns CDR1 MNHNS and CDR2 SASEGT. CDR3 length: 13 residues. The DNA of the CDR3 is TGTGCCAGCAGTGTGCAGGGCGGGAGCGAGCAGTACTTC. Amino acid sequence: CASSVQGGSEQYF.

The chain employs TRBV2 and TRBJ2-7, with D hard to call. V lost 6 bases, J lost 5 bases, and 17 bases lay in between. The CDR3 spans 14 residues. Germline V CDR1 and CDR2: SNHLY, FYNNEI. CDR3 bases: TGTGCCAGCAGCGCGGCTGAGGTTTCCAACGAGCAGTACGTC. It translates to CASSAAEVSNEQYV.

The CDR3 DNA is TGTGCCAGCAGCCCCGGACAGGGGGCCTACACTGAAGCTTTCTTT. Protein: CASSPGQGAYTEAFF. The chain links TRBV11-2 to TRBJ1-1; TRBD1 aligns across 11 bases. The CDR3 is 15 residues long. Germline V gene sequence: CDR1 SGHAT, CDR2 FQNNGV. The junction had 5 bases not matched to a gene; V was cut back by 5 bases and J by 3 bases.

CDR3 in amino acids: CASSPRGYVKNIQYF. DNA of the CDR3: TGTGCCAGCAGTCCAAGGGGTTACGTCAAAAACATTCAGTACTTC. This chain uses TRBV27 with TRBJ2-4, with D possibly TRBD1 on 5 matching bases. The germline V gene encodes CDR1 MNHEY and CDR2 SMNVEV (reference sequence). Between the trimmed V and J ends, which lost 5 bases and 3 bases, there was a span of 14 bases. The CDR3 length is 15 residues.

This clone is a singleton in its sample. This chain connects TRBV29-1 to TRBJ2-1; 10 positions match TRBD2. Germline CDR1 reads SQVTM; CDR2 reads ANQGSEA. The CDR3 spans 14 residues. The ends lost 1 base at V and 10 bases at J; junction bases unmatched: 7. CDR3 nucleotides: TGCAGCGTTGAAGTGGTAGCGGGAGGAGAAGAGCAGTTCTTC. It encodes CSVEVVAGGEEQFF.

J is TRBJ1-2 and V is TRBV2, with D uncertain. Germline V lookup: CDR1 SNHLY, CDR2 FYNNEI. V gave up 6 bases and J gave up 1 base, with 9 bases separating them. CDR3 length equals 13 residues. In nucleotides, the CDR3 is TGTGCCAGCAGGGCGCAGCTTAACTATGGCTACACCTTC. Amino acid sequence: CASRAQLNYGYTF.

The CDR3 coding sequence is TGTGCCAGCCAGACGGTAAATCAGCCCCAGCATTTT. This gives the protein CASQTVNQPQHF. This sequence joins TRBV6-6 and TRBJ1-5; D ambiguous. This CDR3 has 12 amino acids. Trimming stripped 8 bases from V and 4 bases from J, with 9 bases between. Germline loops: CDR1 MNHNY, CDR2 SVGAGI (reference sequence).

The rearrangement uses TRBV29-1 and TRBJ2-7; TRBD2 agrees at 9 bases. Germline CDR1 SQVTM, CDR2 ANQGSEA. V lost 4 bases to trimming and J lost 0 bases; unmatched junction nucleotides: 4. The CDR3 extends over 14 amino acids. Here the CDR3 DNA reads TGCAGCGTTGGCGGCGGGAGGGCCTCCTACGAGCAGTACTTC. As protein: CSVGGGRASYEQYF.

This chain joins TRBV7-2 and TRBJ2-7, with 8 bases aligning to TRBD1. The CDR3 runs to 13 residues. Germline assignment: CDR1 SGHTA and CDR2 FQGNSA. Germline trimming cut 5 bases from V and 4 bases from J; bases unmatched to any gene: 4. The CDR3 DNA is TGTGCCAGCAGCCCAGGACAGGGATACGAGCAGTACTTC. This sequence encodes CASSPGQGYEQYF.

V gene TRBV6-1 combines with J gene TRBJ1-2; D is undetermined. Germline CDR1 and CDR2: MNHNS and SASEGT. The CDR3 has 17 residues. Trimming stripped 3 bases from V and 7 bases from J, with 24 bases between. CDR3 protein: CASSDPAAQNWVAGYTF. The DNA for the CDR3 is TGTGCCAGCAGTGACCCCGCCGCACAGAATTGGGTGGCTGGCTACACCTTC.

This clone was seen once. J is TRBJ1-2 and V is TRBV28; D uncertain. The germline V gene has CDR1 MDHEN and CDR2 SYDVKM. The CDR3 contains 13 residues. V lost 6 bases to trimming and J lost 4 bases, with 12 bases between them. Here the CDR3 DNA reads TGTGCCAGCAGAAAAGGAGGCCTCTATGGCTACACCTTC. Translating gives CASRKGGLYGYTF.

The rearrangement links TRBV4-1 to TRBJ1-4; no reliable D call. V shed 3 bases and J shed 0 bases, with 11 bases lying between them. Per germline, CDR1 MGHRA and CDR2 YSYEKL. This CDR3 spans 16 amino acids. The CDR3 spells CASSQLTVATNEKLFF. The DNA for the CDR3 is TGCGCCAGCAGCCAGCTCACAGTTGCAACTAATGAAAAACTGTTTTTT.

The chain joins TRBV6-1 to TRBJ2-6; 8 bases align to TRBD1. CDR1 and CDR2 (germline): MNHNS, SASEGT. Trimming cost V 1 base and J 1 base; bases outside gene matches: 0. The CDR3 is 16 residues long. Here the CDR3 reads CASSEGTGSGANVLTF. The CDR3 bases are TGTGCCAGCAGTGAAGGGACAGGGTCTGGGGCCAACGTCCTGACTTTC.

This chain joins TRBV7-2 and TRBJ2-7; D might be TRBD1 or TRBD2, each matching 6 bases. CDR1 is SGHTA and CDR2 is FQGNSA in the germline V gene. The CDR3 sequence is 14 residues long. V shed 4 bases and J shed 6 bases, with 16 bases lying between them. CDR3 sequence: CASSSREQGGEQYF. DNA of the CDR3: TGTGCCAGCAGCTCGCGAGAACAGGGAGGCGAGCAGTACTTC.

DNA for the CDR3: TGTGCCAGTAGTATAGTCCCGGGAGGCCAAGTCGAGCAGTACTTC. Amino acids: CASSIVPGGQVEQYF. The chain combines TRBV19 with TRBJ2-7; 7 bases align to TRBD2. CDR1 and CDR2 (germline): LNHDA, SQIVND (reference sequence). The CDR3 loop spans 15 amino acids. Trimming removed 1 base from V and 6 bases from J; junction bases left unmatched: 9.

The genes are TRBV28 and TRBJ1-6; possibly TRBD1 for D (6 bases). The ends were cut back, 7 bases at V and 5 bases at J, with 12 bases in the middle. Germline-derived CDR1 and CDR2 are MDHEN and SYDVKM. The length of the CDR3 is 14 residues. CDR3 in amino acids: CASNSEGDNSPLHF. Here the CDR3 DNA reads TGTGCCAGCAACAGCGAGGGGGATAATTCACCCCTCCACTTT.

V usage is TRBV5-1 and J usage is TRBJ2-1; 10 bases line up with TRBD2. With 5 bases clipped from V and 7 bases from J, the junction kept 9 bases outside the gene matches. Looked up from germline, CDR1 is SGHRS and CDR2 is YFSETQ. The CDR3 is 15 amino acids. The CDR3 sequence: CASRPLAGASNEQFF. CDR3 nucleotide sequence: TGCGCCAGCAGACCCCTAGCGGGAGCGTCGAATGAGCAGTTCTTC.

The rearrangement joins TRBV6-5 to TRBJ1-5, with D possibly being TRBD1 (6 bases). With 9 bases removed from V and 4 bases from J, the gap between germline ends came to 13 bases. The CDR3 extends over 13 amino acids. CDR1 and CDR2 (germline): MNHEY, SVGAGI. The CDR3 DNA follows: TGTGCCAGTCAGCGGACAGCTAATCAGCCCCAGCATTTT. Protein product: CASQRTANQPQHF.

In its sample, this clone was seen once. The chain uses TRBV9 and TRBJ2-1; D is unresolved. The germline V gene has CDR1 SGDLS and CDR2 YYNGEE. CDR3 size: 12 residues. Trimming removed 3 bases at V and 9 bases at J, with 10 bases between. CDR3 sequence reads: CASSDRASEQFF. The CDR3, as DNA: TGTGCCAGCAGCGATAGGGCGAGTGAGCAGTTCTTC.

This clone was counted a few times. The rearrangement links TRBV14 to TRBJ1-1; D may be TRBD1 (6 bases). Between the trimmed V and J ends, which lost 4 bases and 4 bases, there was a span of 16 bases. Germline V gene sequence: CDR1 SGHDN, CDR2 FVKESK. This CDR3 region has 15 residues. The CDR3 protein is CASSPMSGALTEAFF. The CDR3 nucleotides read TGTGCCAGCAGCCCCATGTCGGGGGCGCTCACTGAAGCTTTCTTT.